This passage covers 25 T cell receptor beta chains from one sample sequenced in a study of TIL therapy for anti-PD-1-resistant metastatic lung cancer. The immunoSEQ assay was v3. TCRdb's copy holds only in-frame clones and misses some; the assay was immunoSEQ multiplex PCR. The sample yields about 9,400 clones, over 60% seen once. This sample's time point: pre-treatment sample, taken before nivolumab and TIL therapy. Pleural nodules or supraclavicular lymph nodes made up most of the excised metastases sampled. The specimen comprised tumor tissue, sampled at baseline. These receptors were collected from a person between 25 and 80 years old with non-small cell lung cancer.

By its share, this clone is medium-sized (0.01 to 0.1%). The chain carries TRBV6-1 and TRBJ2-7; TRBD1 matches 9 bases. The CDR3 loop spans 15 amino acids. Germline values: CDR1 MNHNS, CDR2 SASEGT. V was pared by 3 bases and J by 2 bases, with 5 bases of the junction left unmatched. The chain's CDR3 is CASSDQDRGPYEQYF. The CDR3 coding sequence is TGTGCCAGCAGTGATCAGGACAGGGGTCCCTACGAGCAGTACTTC.

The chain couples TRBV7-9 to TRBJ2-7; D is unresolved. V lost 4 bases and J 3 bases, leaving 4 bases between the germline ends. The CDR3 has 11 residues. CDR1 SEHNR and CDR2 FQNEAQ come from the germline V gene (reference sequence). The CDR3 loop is CASSSYYEQYF. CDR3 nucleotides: TGTGCCAGCAGCTCTTACTACGAGCAGTACTTC.

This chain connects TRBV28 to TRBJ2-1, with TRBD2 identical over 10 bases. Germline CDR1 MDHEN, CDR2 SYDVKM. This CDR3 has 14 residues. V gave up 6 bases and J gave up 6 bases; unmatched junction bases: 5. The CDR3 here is CASRLAGGGNEQFF. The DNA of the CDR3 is TGTGCCAGCAGGTTAGCGGGAGGCGGCAATGAGCAGTTCTTC.

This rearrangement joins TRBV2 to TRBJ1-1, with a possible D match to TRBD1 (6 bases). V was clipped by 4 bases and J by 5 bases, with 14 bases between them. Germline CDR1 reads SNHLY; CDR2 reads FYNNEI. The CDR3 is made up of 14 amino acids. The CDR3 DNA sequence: TGTGCCAGCAGTGTACAGGGTAGAGGAACTGAAGCTTTCTTT. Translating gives CASSVQGRGTEAFF.

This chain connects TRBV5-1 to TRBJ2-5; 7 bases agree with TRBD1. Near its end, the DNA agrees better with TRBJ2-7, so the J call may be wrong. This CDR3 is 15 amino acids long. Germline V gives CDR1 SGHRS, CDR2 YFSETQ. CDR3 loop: CASSLGQGLTYEQYF. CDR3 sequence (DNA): TGCGCCAGCAGCTTGGGACAGGGCCTGACCTACGAGCAGTACTTC.

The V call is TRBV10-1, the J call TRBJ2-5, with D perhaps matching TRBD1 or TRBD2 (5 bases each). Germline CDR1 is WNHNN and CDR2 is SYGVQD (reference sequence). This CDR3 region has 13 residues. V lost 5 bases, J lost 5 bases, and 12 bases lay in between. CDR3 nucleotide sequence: TGCGCCAGCAGTACTAGGGGATCGGAGACCCAGTACTTC. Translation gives CASSTRGSETQYF.

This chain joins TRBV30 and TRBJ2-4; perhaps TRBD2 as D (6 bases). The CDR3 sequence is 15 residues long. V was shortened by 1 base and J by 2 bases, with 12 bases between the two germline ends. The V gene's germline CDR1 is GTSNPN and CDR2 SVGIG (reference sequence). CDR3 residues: CAWSGDLGSKNIQYF. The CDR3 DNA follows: TGTGCCTGGAGTGGGGACTTGGGCTCCAAAAACATTCAGTACTTC.

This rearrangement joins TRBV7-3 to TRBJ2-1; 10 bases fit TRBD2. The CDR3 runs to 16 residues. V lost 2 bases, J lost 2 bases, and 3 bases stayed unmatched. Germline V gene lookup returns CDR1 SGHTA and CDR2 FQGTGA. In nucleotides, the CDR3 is TGTGCCAGCAGCTTACGGACTAGCGGCCCCTACAATGAGCAGTTCTTC. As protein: CASSLRTSGPYNEQFF.

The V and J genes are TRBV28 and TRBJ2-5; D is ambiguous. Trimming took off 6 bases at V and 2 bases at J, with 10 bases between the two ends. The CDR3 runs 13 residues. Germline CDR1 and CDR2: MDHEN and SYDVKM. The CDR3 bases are TGTGCCAGCAGACTGAAGACGCAAGAGACCCAGTACTTC. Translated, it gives CASRLKTQETQYF.

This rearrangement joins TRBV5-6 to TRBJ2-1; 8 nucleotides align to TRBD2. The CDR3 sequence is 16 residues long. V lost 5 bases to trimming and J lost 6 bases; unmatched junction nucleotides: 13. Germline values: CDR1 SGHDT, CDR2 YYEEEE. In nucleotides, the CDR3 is TGTGCCAGCAGAAGACAGAGGACTAGCACAATCAATGAGCAGTTCTTC. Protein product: CASRRQRTSTINEQFF.

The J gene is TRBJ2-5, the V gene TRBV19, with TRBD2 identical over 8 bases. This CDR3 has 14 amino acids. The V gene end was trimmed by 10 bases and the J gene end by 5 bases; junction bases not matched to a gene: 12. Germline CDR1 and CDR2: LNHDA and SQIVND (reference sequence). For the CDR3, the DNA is TGTGCCAATTTTTGTGGACTAGCCTTGGAGACCCAGTACTTC. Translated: CANFCGLALETQYF.

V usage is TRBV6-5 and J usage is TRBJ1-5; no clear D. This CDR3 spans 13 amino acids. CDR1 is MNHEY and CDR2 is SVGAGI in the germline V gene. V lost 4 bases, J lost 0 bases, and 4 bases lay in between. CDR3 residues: CASSFTSNQPQHF. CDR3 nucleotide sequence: TGTGCCAGCAGTTTTACTAGCAATCAGCCCCAGCATTTT.

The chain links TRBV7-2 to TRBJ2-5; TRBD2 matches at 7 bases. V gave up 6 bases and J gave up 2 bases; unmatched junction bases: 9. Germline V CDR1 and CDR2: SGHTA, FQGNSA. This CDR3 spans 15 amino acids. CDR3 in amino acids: CASSFPLSGQETQYF. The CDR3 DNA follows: TGTGCCAGCAGTTTCCCCCTTAGCGGGCAAGAGACCCAGTACTTC.

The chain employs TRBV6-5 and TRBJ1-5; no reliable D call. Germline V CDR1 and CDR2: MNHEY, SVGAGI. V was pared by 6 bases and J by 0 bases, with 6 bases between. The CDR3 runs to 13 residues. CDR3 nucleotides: TGTGCCAGCAGCTTGGATAGCAATCAGCCCCAGCATTTT. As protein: CASSLDSNQPQHF.

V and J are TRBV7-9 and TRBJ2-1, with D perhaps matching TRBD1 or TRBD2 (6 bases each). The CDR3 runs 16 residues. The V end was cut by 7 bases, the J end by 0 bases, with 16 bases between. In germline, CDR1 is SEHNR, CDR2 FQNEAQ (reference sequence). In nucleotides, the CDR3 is TGTGCCAGCACCGATCCCGGGGGCGCCTCCTACAATGAGCAGTTCTTC. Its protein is CASTDPGGASYNEQFF.

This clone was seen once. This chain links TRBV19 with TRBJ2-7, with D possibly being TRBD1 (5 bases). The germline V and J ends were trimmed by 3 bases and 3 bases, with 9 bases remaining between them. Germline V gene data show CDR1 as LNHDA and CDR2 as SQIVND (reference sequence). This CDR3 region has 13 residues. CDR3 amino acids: CASSIDRDYEQYF. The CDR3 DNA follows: TGTGCCAGTAGTATCGACAGAGACTACGAGCAGTACTTC.

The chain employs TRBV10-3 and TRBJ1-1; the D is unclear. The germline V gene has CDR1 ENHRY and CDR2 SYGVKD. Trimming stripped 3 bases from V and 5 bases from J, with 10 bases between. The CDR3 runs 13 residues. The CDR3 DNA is TGTGCCATCAGTGACTTTGGGGTGACTGAAGCTTTCTTT. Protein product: CAISDFGVTEAFF.

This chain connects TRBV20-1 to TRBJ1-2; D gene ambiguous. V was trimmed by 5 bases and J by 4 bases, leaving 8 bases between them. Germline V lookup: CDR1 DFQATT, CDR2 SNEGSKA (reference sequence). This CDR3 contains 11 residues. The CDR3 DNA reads TGCAGTGCTCAATTTAGCTATGGCTACACCTTC. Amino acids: CSAQFSYGYTF.

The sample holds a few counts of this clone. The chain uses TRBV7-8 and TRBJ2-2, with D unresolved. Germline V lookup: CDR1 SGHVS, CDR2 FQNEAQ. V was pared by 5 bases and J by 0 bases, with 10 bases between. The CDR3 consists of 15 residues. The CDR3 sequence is CASSLKTANTGELFF. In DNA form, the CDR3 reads TGTGCCAGCAGCCTCAAGACGGCGAACACCGGGGAGCTGTTTTTT.

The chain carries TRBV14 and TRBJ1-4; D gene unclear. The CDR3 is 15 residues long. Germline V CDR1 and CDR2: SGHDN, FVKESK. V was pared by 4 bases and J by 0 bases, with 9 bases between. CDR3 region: CASSPQIATNEKLFF. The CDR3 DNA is TGTGCCAGCAGCCCCCAAATTGCAACTAATGAAAAACTGTTTTTT.

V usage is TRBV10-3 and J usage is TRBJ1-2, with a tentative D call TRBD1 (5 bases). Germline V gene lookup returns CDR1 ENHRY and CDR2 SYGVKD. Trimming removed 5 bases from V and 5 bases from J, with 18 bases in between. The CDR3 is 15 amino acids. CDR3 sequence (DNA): TGTGCCATCAGTTCATCAGGGACGGGGAAGTATGGCTACACCTTC. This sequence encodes CAISSSGTGKYGYTF.

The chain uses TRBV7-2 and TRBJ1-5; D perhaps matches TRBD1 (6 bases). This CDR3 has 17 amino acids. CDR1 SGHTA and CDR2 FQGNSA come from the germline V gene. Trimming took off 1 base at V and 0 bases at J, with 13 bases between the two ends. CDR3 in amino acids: CASSLGPGAYSNQPQHF. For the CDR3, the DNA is TGTGCCAGCAGCTTAGGCCCAGGGGCTTATAGCAATCAGCCCCAGCATTTT.

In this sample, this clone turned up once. DNA of the CDR3: TGTGCCAGCAGCTTAGAAGGGGCTGGGGAGACCCAGTACTTC. This codes for CASSLEGAGETQYF. The chain uses TRBV7-9 and TRBJ2-5, with D possibly TRBD1 on 5 matching bases. Trimming removed 1 base at V and 5 bases at J, with 11 bases between. The germline CDR1 and CDR2 sequences are SEHNR and FQNEAQ (reference sequence). This CDR3 contains 14 residues.

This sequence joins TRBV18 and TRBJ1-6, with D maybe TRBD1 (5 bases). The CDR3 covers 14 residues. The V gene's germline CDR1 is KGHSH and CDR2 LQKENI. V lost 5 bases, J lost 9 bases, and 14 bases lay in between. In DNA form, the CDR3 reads TGTGCCAGCTCAGTGCCCGGGACGGGTTCACCCCTCCACTTT. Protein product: CASSVPGTGSPLHF.

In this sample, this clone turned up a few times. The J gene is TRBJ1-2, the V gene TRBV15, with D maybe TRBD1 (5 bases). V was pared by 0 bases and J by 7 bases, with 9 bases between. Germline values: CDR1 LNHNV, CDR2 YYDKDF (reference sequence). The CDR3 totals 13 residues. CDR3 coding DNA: TGTGCCACCAGCAGAGACAGGGCGTCTGGCTACACCTTC. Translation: CATSRDRASGYTF.